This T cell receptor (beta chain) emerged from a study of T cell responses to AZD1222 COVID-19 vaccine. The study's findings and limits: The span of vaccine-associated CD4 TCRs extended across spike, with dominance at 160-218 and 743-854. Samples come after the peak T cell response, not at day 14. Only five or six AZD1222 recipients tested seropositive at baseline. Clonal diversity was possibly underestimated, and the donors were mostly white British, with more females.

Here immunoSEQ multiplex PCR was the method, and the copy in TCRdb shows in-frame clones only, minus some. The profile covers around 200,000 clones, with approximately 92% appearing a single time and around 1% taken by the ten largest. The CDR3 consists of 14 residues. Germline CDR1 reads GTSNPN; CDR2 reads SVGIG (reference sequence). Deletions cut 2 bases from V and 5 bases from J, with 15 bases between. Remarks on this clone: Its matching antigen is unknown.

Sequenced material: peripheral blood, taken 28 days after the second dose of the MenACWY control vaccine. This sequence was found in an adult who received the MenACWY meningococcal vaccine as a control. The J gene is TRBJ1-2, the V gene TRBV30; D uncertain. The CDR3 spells CAWSPGPTSYGYTF. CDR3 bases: TGTGCCTGGAGTCCCGGGCCGACATCGTATGGCTACACCTTC.